This T cell receptor beta chain was recorded in a study of cytomegalovirus exposure and HLA in healthy donors. The protocol was immunoSEQ multiplex PCR, while the TCRdb copy is restricted to in-frame clones and leaves out a portion. The data contain 90,000 to 100,000 clones, 80% to 95% of them singletons. The CDR3 loop spans 18 amino acids. With 0 bases clipped from V and 4 bases from J, the junction kept 11 bases outside the gene matches. The germline gives CDR1 LGHNA, CDR2 YNFKEQ. The sequence derives from a woman in her twenties or thirties in good health and CMV-seropositive. The source material was PBMCs. This sequence joins TRBV4-2 and TRBJ2-5; 10 positions agree with TRBD2. Here the CDR3 DNA reads TGTGCCAGCAGCCAAGACGTGGCTAGCGGGAGCGTGGTAGAGACCCAGTACTTC. Its protein product is CASSQDVASGSVVETQYF.